There are a few counts of the clone carrying this TCR beta chain. As yet, its antigen is unknown. Single viable CD3+CD4+CD8-CD45RO+ cells were sorted as the memory CD4+ T cells. CMV serostatus came from serum IgG against pp150, pp28, p38, p52. The CDR3 contains 12 residues. CDR1 is ENHRY and CDR2 is SYGVKD in the germline V gene. V lost 6 bases and J lost 1, with 7 bases in between. This record belongs to a study of memory CD4+ T cells and cytomegalovirus serostatus. Regarding the study as a whole: About two fifths of the roughly 160 known CMV-associated TCRbeta sequences appeared in CD4+ memory.

Profiled with immunoSEQ multiplex PCR; TCRdb holds only in-frame clones, not every one. The sample yields about 96,000 clones, about 80% seen once. The chain recombines TRBV10-3 with TRBJ2-7; the D gene is possibly TRBD1 (6 bases). The sample comprised memory CD4+ T cells from blood. The clonotype was recovered from an adult in good health and CMV-seropositive. The CDR3 protein is CAIRDSSYEQYF. CDR3 nucleotides: TGTGCCATCAGGGACAGTTCCTACGAGCAGTACTTC.